This T cell receptor beta chain is from a study of T cell responses to AZD1222 COVID-19 vaccine. The table came from immunoSEQ multiplex PCR; TCRdb's copy has only in-frame clones and leaves some out. The table lists 150,000 to 200,000 clones, approximately 90% of them singletons. Per germline, CDR1 SGDLS and CDR2 YYNGEE. Trimming stripped 0 bases from V and 6 bases from J, with 15 bases between. The CDR3 is made up of 15 amino acids. This clone has a handful of counts. The sequence was obtained from an adult in good health. The sample consisted of peripheral blood, taken on day 0 of AZD1222 vaccination. The chain has TRBV9 and TRBJ1-2; D is uncertain. As DNA, the CDR3 is TGTGCCAGCAGCGTAGGCGTGGAGGGTCGACATGGCTACACCTTC. This codes for CASSVGVEGRHGYTF. Drawing the rest from reference TRBV9 and TRBJ1-2, the complete variable domain is DSGVTQTPKHLITATGQRVTLRCSPRSGDLSVYWYQQSLDQGLQFLIQYYNGEERAKGNILERFSAQQFPDLHSELNLSSLELGDSALYFCASSVGVEGRHGYTFGSGTRLTVV.